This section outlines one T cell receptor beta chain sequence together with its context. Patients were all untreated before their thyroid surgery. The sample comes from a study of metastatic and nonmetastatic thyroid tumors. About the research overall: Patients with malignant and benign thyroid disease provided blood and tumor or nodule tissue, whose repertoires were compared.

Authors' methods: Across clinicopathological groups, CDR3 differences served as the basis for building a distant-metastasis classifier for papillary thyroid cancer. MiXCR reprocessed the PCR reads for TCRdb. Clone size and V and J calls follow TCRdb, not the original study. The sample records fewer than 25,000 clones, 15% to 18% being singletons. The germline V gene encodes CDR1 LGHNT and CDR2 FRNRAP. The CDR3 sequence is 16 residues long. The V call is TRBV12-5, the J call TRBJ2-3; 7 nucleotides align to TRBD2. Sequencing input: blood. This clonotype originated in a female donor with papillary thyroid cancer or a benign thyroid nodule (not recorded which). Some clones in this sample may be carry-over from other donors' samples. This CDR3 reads CSSRVYAGDDTDTQYF. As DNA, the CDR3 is TGTTCCAGCAGAGTTTATGCGGGAGACGACACTGATACGCAGTATTTT. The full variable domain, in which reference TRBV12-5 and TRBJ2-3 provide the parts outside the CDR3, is DARVTQTPRHKVTEMGQEVTMRCQPILGHNTVFWYRQTMMQGLELLAYFRNRAPLDDSGMPKDRFSAEMPDATLATLKIQPSEPRDSAVYFCSSRVYAGDDTDTQYFGPGTRLTVL.